This T cell receptor beta chain originates from a study of cytomegalovirus exposure and HLA in healthy donors. Whole-study results and caveats: Most TCR sequences were uncommon, yet certain public TCRs appeared in many donors. Among TCR beta chains, those listed as cytomegalovirus-associated numbered over 150.

Between the trimmed V and J ends, which lost 0 bases and 3 bases, there was a span of 3 bases. The length of the CDR3 is 13 residues. Per germline, CDR1 MNHEY and CDR2 SMNVEV (reference sequence). Assay: immunoSEQ multiplex PCR; the TCRdb copy retains only in-frame clones and omits some. The profile shows 260,000 or so clones, about 90% of them singletons. In regard to this clone: Its antigen is as yet unknown.

The rearrangement joins TRBV27 to TRBJ2-1, with D hard to call. This receptor was obtained from a woman in her twenties or thirties in good health and CMV-seronegative. Sequenced input: PBMCs. CDR3 sequence (DNA): TGTGCCAGCAGTTTATCACTCTACAATGAGCAGTTCTTC. Protein sequence: CASSLSLYNEQFF.